This T cell receptor beta chain emerged from a study of shared clonotypes between healthy human individuals. Deletions cut 0 bases from V and 8 bases from J, with 14 bases between. The CDR3 sequence is 15 residues long. Germline V gene lookup returns CDR1 SNHLY and CDR2 FYNNEI. This clone was counted once. Profiled with immunoSEQ multiplex PCR; TCRdb holds only in-frame clones, not every one. The table records about 2 million clones, 90% to 95% of them present only once. The sequence was collected from a man aged 18 to 35 in good health. The sequenced material came from naive CD4+ T cells sorted from blood. Subset indicated: CD45RA+ positively selected. The chain couples TRBV2 to TRBJ2-4; D might be TRBD2 (5 bases). CDR3 nucleotide sequence: TGTGCCAGCAGTGAAGCGGTGGGTAGCGTCCACATTCAGTACTTC. Its protein product is CASSEAVGSVHIQYF.